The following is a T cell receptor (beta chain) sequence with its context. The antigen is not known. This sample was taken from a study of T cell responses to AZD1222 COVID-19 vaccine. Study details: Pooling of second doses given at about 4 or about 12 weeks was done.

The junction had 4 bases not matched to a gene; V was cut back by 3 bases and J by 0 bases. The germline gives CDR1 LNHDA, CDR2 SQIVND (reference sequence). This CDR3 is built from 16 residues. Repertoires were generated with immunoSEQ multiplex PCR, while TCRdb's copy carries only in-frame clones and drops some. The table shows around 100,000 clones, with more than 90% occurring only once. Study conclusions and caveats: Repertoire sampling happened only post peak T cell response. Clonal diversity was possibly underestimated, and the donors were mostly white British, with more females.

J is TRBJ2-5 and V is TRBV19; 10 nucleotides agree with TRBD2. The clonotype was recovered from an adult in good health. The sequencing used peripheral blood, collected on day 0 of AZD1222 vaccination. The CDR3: CASSITSGTYQETQYF. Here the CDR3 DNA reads TGTGCCAGTAGTATCACTAGCGGGACGTACCAAGAGACCCAGTACTTC.